These T cell receptor beta chains were read from a single sample in a study of beta chain features in type 1 diabetes. The table came from immunoSEQ multiplex PCR; TCRdb's copy has only in-frame clones and leaves some out. The table shows about 130,000 clones, with around a tenth occurring only once. Sequenced: central memory CD4+ T cells from blood. These receptors were obtained from a man younger than 30 in good health. CDR3s include the opening cysteine and the closing phenylalanine or tryptophan. The D gene is left open where the match is weak. Rows give clone size only sometimes, using once, few, many, or a class for an expanded clone.

J gene: TRBJ2-1; D gene: TRBD2; clone size: few; V gene: TRBV5-1; CDR3 protein: CASTLAGGLNEQFF; CDR3 DNA: TGCGCCAGCACACTAGCGGGGGGGCTCAATGAGCAGTTCTTC
J gene: TRBJ1-1; D gene: -; clone size: few; V gene: TRBV11-2; CDR3 protein: CASSYLGGTEAFF; CDR3 DNA: TGTGCCAGCAGTTACCTGGGCGGGACTGAAGCTTTCTTT
J gene: TRBJ2-7; D gene: -; clone size: few; V gene: TRBV7-6; CDR3 protein: CASSNTGQSYEQYF; CDR3 DNA: TGTGCCAGCAGCAATACGGGACAAAGCTACGAGCAGTACTTC
J gene: TRBJ2-2; D gene: TRBD1; clone size: -; V gene: TRBV19; CDR3 protein: CASSPVDRMGTGELFF; CDR3 DNA: TGTGCCAGTAGTCCGGTGGACAGGATGGGCACCGGGGAGCTGTTTTTT
J gene: TRBJ1-5; D gene: -; clone size: few; V gene: TRBV7-3; CDR3 protein: CASSLERLTPQHF; CDR3 DNA: TGTGCCAGCAGCTTAGAGCGATTGACGCCCCAGCATTTT
J gene: TRBJ2-1; D gene: -; clone size: -; V gene: TRBV7-2; CDR3 protein: CASSLVSYNEQFF; CDR3 DNA: TGTGCCAGCAGCTTAGTTTCTTACAATGAGCAGTTCTTC
J gene: TRBJ1-2; D gene: -; clone size: few; V gene: TRBV5-1; CDR3 protein: CASSLAGGNYGYTF; CDR3 DNA: TGCGCCAGCAGCTTGGCCGGGGGTAACTATGGCTACACCTTC
J gene: TRBJ1-6; D gene: -; clone size: -; V gene: TRBV7-2; CDR3 protein: CASSSNRVGSYNSPLHF; CDR3 DNA: TGTGCCAGCAGCTCTAACAGGGTCGGCTCCTATAATTCACCCCTCCACTTT
J gene: TRBJ2-2; D gene: -; clone size: -; V gene: TRBV19; CDR3 protein: CASKGSAGRGTGELFF; CDR3 DNA: TGTGCCAGTAAGGGTTCCGCAGGTCGGGGCACCGGGGAGCTGTTTTTT
J gene: TRBJ2-1; D gene: -; clone size: few; V gene: TRBV28; CDR3 protein: CASSLQGITYNEQFF; CDR3 DNA: TGTGCCAGCAGTTTACAGGGGATTACCTACAATGAGCAGTTCTTC
J gene: TRBJ1-1; D gene: -; clone size: few; V gene: TRBV5-1; CDR3 protein: CASSLGEVNTEAFF; CDR3 DNA: TGCGCCAGCAGCTTGGGGGAGGTGAACACTGAAGCTTTCTTT
J gene: TRBJ1-5; D gene: TRBD1; clone size: -; V gene: TRBV19; CDR3 protein: CASSISPGGSDNQPQHF; CDR3 DNA: TGTGCCAGTAGTATCTCCCCAGGGGGCTCGGACAATCAGCCCCAGCATTTT
J gene: TRBJ2-3; D gene: -; clone size: -; V gene: TRBV5-1; CDR3 protein: CASSLFGQQADTQYF; CDR3 DNA: TGCGCCAGCAGCTTGTTCGGACAGCAGGCAGATACGCAGTATTTT
J gene: TRBJ1-1; D gene: -; clone size: few; V gene: TRBV30; CDR3 protein: CAWMKAGAEAFF; CDR3 DNA: TGTGCCTGGATGAAGGCAGGGGCAGAAGCTTTCTTT
J gene: TRBJ1-2; D gene: -; clone size: many; V gene: TRBV7-9; CDR3 protein: CASSREERGYTF; CDR3 DNA: TGTGCCAGCAGCCGAGAGGAGAGAGGCTACACCTTC
J gene: TRBJ2-3; D gene: -; clone size: -; V gene: TRBV5-6; CDR3 protein: CASSSYRVRGVDTQYF; CDR3 DNA: TGTGCCAGCAGCTCGTACAGGGTTAGAGGGGTAGATACGCAGTATTTT
J gene: TRBJ2-3; D gene: TRBD2; clone size: -; V gene: TRBV5-4; CDR3 protein: CASSLVAGGPVDTQYF; CDR3 DNA: TGTGCCAGCAGCTTGGTGGCGGGGGGGCCGGTAGATACGCAGTATTTT
J gene: TRBJ1-5; D gene: -; clone size: -; V gene: TRBV4-2; CDR3 protein: CASSQDPRQSNQPQHF; CDR3 DNA: TGTGCCAGCAGCCAAGATCCGAGACAGAGCAATCAGCCCCAGCATTTT
J gene: TRBJ1-2; D gene: TRBD1; clone size: few; V gene: TRBV28; CDR3 protein: CASRPTGGDGYTF; CDR3 DNA: TGTGCCAGCAGACCCACAGGGGGCGACGGCTACACCTTC
J gene: TRBJ2-5; D gene: -; clone size: -; V gene: TRBV30; CDR3 protein: CAWRARTVETQYF; CDR3 DNA: TGTGCCTGGAGGGCCCGGACAGTGGAGACCCAGTACTTC
J gene: TRBJ2-3; D gene: TRBD2; clone size: few; V gene: TRBV5-1; CDR3 protein: CASWGGGLGTDTQYF; CDR3 DNA: TGCGCCAGCTGGGGCGGGGGTTTGGGCACAGATACGCAGTATTTT
J gene: TRBJ2-7; D gene: -; clone size: many; V gene: TRBV29-1; CDR3 protein: CSGGHVYEQYF; CDR3 DNA: TGCAGCGGCGGACACGTCTACGAGCAGTACTTC
J gene: TRBJ2-3; D gene: -; clone size: few; V gene: TRBV20-1; CDR3 protein: CSARVADTQYF; CDR3 DNA: TGCAGTGCTAGAGTAGCAGATACGCAGTATTTT
J gene: TRBJ2-7; D gene: TRBD1; clone size: few; V gene: TRBV18; CDR3 protein: CASSPANGQGLHEQYF; CDR3 DNA: TGTGCCAGCTCGCCTGCCAACGGACAGGGTCTCCACGAGCAGTACTTC
J gene: TRBJ2-7; D gene: TRBD2; clone size: -; V gene: TRBV18; CDR3 protein: CASSPRTSGGRESYEQYF; CDR3 DNA: TGTGCCAGCTCACCACGGACTAGCGGGGGGCGGGAATCCTACGAGCAGTACTTC
J gene: TRBJ2-2; D gene: -; clone size: -; V gene: TRBV5-8; CDR3 protein: CASSPRAAYTGELFF; CDR3 DNA: TGTGCCAGCAGCCCCCGCGCAGCGTACACCGGGGAGCTGTTTTTT
J gene: TRBJ1-1; D gene: -; clone size: -; V gene: TRBV30; CDR3 protein: CAWSVPDMNTEAFF; CDR3 DNA: TGTGCCTGGAGTGTCCCAGATATGAACACTGAAGCTTTCTTT
J gene: TRBJ2-5; D gene: -; clone size: few; V gene: TRBV30; CDR3 protein: CAGGVEETQYF; CDR3 DNA: TGTGCCGGAGGAGTAGAAGAGACCCAGTACTTC
J gene: TRBJ1-2; D gene: TRBD1; clone size: -; V gene: TRBV29-1; CDR3 protein: CSVDQHGTGYGYTF; CDR3 DNA: TGCAGCGTTGACCAACATGGGACAGGGTATGGCTACACCTTC
J gene: TRBJ2-3; D gene: TRBD1; clone size: few; V gene: TRBV29-1; CDR3 protein: CSAATGGSTDTQYF; CDR3 DNA: TGCAGCGCCGCGACAGGGGGAAGCACAGATACGCAGTATTTT
J gene: TRBJ2-2; D gene: -; clone size: few; V gene: TRBV19; CDR3 protein: CASSLQPQNTGELFF; CDR3 DNA: TGTGCCAGTAGTCTACAGCCTCAGAACACCGGGGAGCTGTTTTTT
J gene: TRBJ2-7; D gene: TRBD2; clone size: few; V gene: TRBV7-9; CDR3 protein: CASSLGLAGGPVHEQYF; CDR3 DNA: TGTGCCAGCAGCTTAGGACTAGCGGGGGGGCCGGTCCACGAGCAGTACTTC
J gene: TRBJ2-1; D gene: TRBD1; clone size: -; V gene: TRBV29-1; CDR3 protein: CSVVRDRGYNEQFF; CDR3 DNA: TGCAGCGTTGTTCGGGACAGGGGTTACAATGAGCAGTTCTTC
J gene: TRBJ2-2; D gene: -; clone size: -; V gene: TRBV7-2; CDR3 protein: CASSLARGSTGELFF; CDR3 DNA: TGTGCCAGCAGCTTAGCCAGGGGAAGCACCGGGGAGCTGTTTTTT
J gene: TRBJ1-2; D gene: TRBD1; clone size: few; V gene: TRBV5-1; CDR3 protein: CASSLEGQGYTF; CDR3 DNA: TGCGCCAGCAGCTTGGAGGGACAGGGCTACACCTTC
J gene: TRBJ2-1; D gene: -; clone size: -; V gene: TRBV12-5; CDR3 protein: CASSSRQTNGQFF; CDR3 DNA: TGTGCTAGTTCCTCCCGACAGACAAATGGGCAGTTCTTC
J gene: TRBJ2-7; D gene: TRBD1; clone size: many; V gene: TRBV7-9; CDR3 protein: CASSPEKGQFAEQYF; CDR3 DNA: TGTGCCAGCAGCCCGGAGAAGGGACAGTTCGCCGAGCAGTACTTC
J gene: TRBJ2-7; D gene: -; clone size: -; V gene: TRBV7-2; CDR3 protein: CASSLGPGSIGQYF; CDR3 DNA: TGTGCCAGCAGCTTAGGCCCAGGTTCGATTGGTCAGTACTTC
J gene: TRBJ2-1; D gene: -; clone size: -; V gene: TRBV5-1; CDR3 protein: CASSLDGQGRDEQFF; CDR3 DNA: TGCGCCAGCAGCTTGGATGGGCAGGGCCGAGATGAGCAGTTCTTC
J gene: TRBJ1-2; D gene: -; clone size: -; V gene: TRBV5-1; CDR3 protein: CASSLQVAEGGYTF; CDR3 DNA: TGCGCCAGCAGCTTGCAGGTGGCAGAAGGTGGCTACACCTTC
J gene: TRBJ1-4; D gene: -; clone size: -; V gene: TRBV30; CDR3 protein: CAWSVRGTQGEKLFF; CDR3 DNA: TGTGCCTGGAGTGTACGGGGGACTCAGGGTGAAAAACTGTTTTTT
J gene: TRBJ2-1; D gene: TRBD2; clone size: few; V gene: TRBV10-3; CDR3 protein: CAINLAGGLNYNEQFF; CDR3 DNA: TGTGCCATCAACTTAGCGGGGGGGCTTAACTACAATGAGCAGTTCTTC
J gene: TRBJ1-1; D gene: TRBD1; clone size: -; V gene: TRBV7-2; CDR3 protein: CASSFDGQGGTEAFF; CDR3 DNA: TGTGCCAGCAGCTTCGACGGACAGGGTGGGACTGAAGCTTTCTTT
J gene: TRBJ1-1; D gene: TRBD1; clone size: -; V gene: TRBV9; CDR3 protein: CASSFGTGGFFGTEAFF; CDR3 DNA: TGTGCCAGCAGCTTCGGGACAGGGGGGTTTTTTGGCACTGAAGCTTTCTTT
J gene: TRBJ1-5; D gene: TRBD1; clone size: once; V gene: TRBV27; CDR3 protein: CASSLGRGRQPQHF; CDR3 DNA: TGTGCCAGCAGTTTAGGCAGGGGGAGGCAGCCCCAGCATTTT
J gene: TRBJ2-3; D gene: -; clone size: -; V gene: TRBV29-1; CDR3 protein: CSVPRDTQYF; CDR3 DNA: TGCAGCGTTCCCAGAGATACGCAGTATTTT
J gene: TRBJ2-6; D gene: -; clone size: -; V gene: TRBV6-5; CDR3 protein: CASSYWSSGANVLTF; CDR3 DNA: TGTGCCAGCAGTTACTGGAGCTCTGGGGCCAACGTCCTGACTTTC